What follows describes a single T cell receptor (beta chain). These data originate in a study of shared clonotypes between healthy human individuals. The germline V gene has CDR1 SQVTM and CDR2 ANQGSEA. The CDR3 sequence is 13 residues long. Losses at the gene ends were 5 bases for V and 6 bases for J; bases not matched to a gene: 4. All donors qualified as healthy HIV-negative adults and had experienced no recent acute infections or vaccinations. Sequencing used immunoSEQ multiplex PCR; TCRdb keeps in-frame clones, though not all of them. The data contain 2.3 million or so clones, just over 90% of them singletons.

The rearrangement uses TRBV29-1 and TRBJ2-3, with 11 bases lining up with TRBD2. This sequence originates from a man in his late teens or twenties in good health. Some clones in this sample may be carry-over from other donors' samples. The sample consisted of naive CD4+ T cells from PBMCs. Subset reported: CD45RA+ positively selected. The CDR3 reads CSVSGTSGDTQYF. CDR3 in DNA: TGCAGCGTTTCCGGGACTAGCGGTGATACGCAGTATTTT.